A selection of T cell receptor beta chains follows, all from one sample in a study of cytomegalovirus exposure and HLA in healthy donors. Assay: immunoSEQ multiplex PCR; the TCRdb copy retains only in-frame clones and omits some. This table holds about 98,000 clones, approximately 80% found once. Sequenced: PBMCs. The receptors shown here come from a female donor in good health and CMV-seropositive. The CDR3 runs from the conserved cysteine through the conserved F or W. D genes are given only for firm matches. Clone sizes are given selectively: once, few, many, or a class where the clone is expanded.

j_gene	v_gene	abundance	d_gene	CDR3aa	CDR3nt
TRBJ1-2	TRBV30	-	TRBD1	CAWSVLRQGAQGYTF	TGTGCCTGGAGTGTACTGAGACAGGGGGCGCAAGGCTACACCTTC
TRBJ1-2	TRBV5-4	-	-	CASSLEEGYGYTF	TGTGCCAGCAGCTTGGAAGAGGGCTATGGCTACACCTTC
TRBJ1-2	TRBV13	-	-	CASRVEGGDYGYTF	TGTGCCAGCAGAGTAGAGGGGGGGGACTATGGCTACACCTTC
TRBJ2-1	TRBV19	-	TRBD1	CASKPGQGGFEQFF	TGTGCCAGTAAACCGGGACAGGGGGGATTTGAGCAGTTCTTC
TRBJ2-7	TRBV13	few	TRBD2	CASSPPGTSEQYF	TGTGCCAGCAGCCCCCCCGGGACTAGCGAGCAGTACTTC
TRBJ1-5	TRBV4-2	-	-	CASSQGEGGNQPQHF	TGTGCCAGCAGCCAAGGAGAGGGCGGCAATCAGCCCCAGCATTTT
TRBJ2-7	TRBV10-3	-	TRBD2	CAIRRTSGGSYEQYF	TGTGCCATCAGACGAACTAGCGGGGGCTCCTACGAGCAGTACTTC
TRBJ1-1	TRBV7-2	-	-	CASSRRVMNTEAFF	TGTGCCAGCAGCCGGAGGGTCATGAACACTGAAGCTTTCTTT
TRBJ2-5	TRBV9	-	-	CASSVASGLGGTQYF	TGTGCCAGCAGCGTAGCTTCGGGCCTGGGGGGGACCCAGTACTTC
TRBJ2-3	TRBV27	-	-	CASSFREKTDTQYF	TGTGCCAGCAGTTTTCGGGAAAAGACAGATACGCAGTATTTT
TRBJ1-2	TRBV29-1	-	-	CSVPQGTSNYGYTF	TGCAGCGTCCCGCAAGGGACATCTAACTATGGCTACACCTTC
TRBJ2-2	TRBV5-1	-	TRBD2	CASSFGAGGPSGVPGELFF	TGCGCCAGCAGCTTTGGGGCGGGAGGCCCCTCTGGTGTTCCCGGGGAGCTGTTTTTT
TRBJ1-2	TRBV30	once	TRBD1	CAWAGQGANYGYTF	TGTGCCTGGGCCGGACAGGGGGCAAACTATGGCTACACCTTC
TRBJ2-7	TRBV27	-	TRBD2	CASSSTGTSPYEQYF	TGTGCCAGCAGTTCTACCGGGACTAGCCCTTACGAGCAGTACTTC
TRBJ2-1	TRBV6-1	-	TRBD2	CASSAGTSGRDEQFF	TGTGCCAGCAGTGCCGGGACTAGCGGGCGGGATGAGCAGTTCTTC
TRBJ1-3	TRBV30	-	-	CAWSGPGGHGDTIYF	TGTGCCTGGAGCGGACCTGGGGGACACGGAGACACCATATATTTT
TRBJ1-2	TRBV6-5	-	-	CASKVNHRDYGHTF	TGTGCCAGCAAAGTTAACCACAGGGACTATGGCCACACCTTC
TRBJ2-2	TRBV21-1	-	-	CASSKGSSCRCFTGELFF	TGTGCCAGCAGCAAAGGGTCTAGTTGCCGGTGTTTCACCGGGGAGCTGTTTTTT
TRBJ2-7	TRBV10-2	-	-	CASSESRPAGEYF	TGCGCCAGCAGTGAGTCGAGACCCGCCGGGGAGTACTTC
TRBJ2-3	TRBV27	-	-	CASSTRQPPSTDTQYF	TGTGCCAGCAGTACTCGACAGCCGCCTAGCACAGATACGCAGTATTTT
TRBJ1-5	TRBV7-2	-	-	CASSRQANQPQHF	TGTGCCAGCAGCCGACAGGCCAATCAGCCCCAGCATTTT
TRBJ1-6	TRBV4-1	-	-	CASSLRQSSYNSPLHF	TGCGCCAGCAGCCTTCGACAGAGCTCCTATAATTCACCCCTCCACTTT
TRBJ2-7	TRBV29-1	-	TRBD1	CSVAQDRGGHEQYF	TGCAGCGTTGCCCAGGACAGGGGTGGCCACGAGCAGTACTTC
TRBJ2-2	TRBV2	-	TRBD1	CASRVTGGSGELFF	TGTGCCAGCAGGGTGACAGGGGGCTCCGGGGAGCTGTTTTTT
TRBJ1-5	TRBV25-1	-	TRBD1	CASSESGQGNQPQHF	TGTGCCAGCAGTGAGTCCGGACAGGGGAATCAGCCCCAGCATTTT
TRBJ2-7	TRBV27	-	TRBD2	CASSPPGLAGEVQYF	TGTGCCAGCAGTCCTCCGGGACTAGCGGGAGAGGTGCAGTACTTC
TRBJ2-7	TRBV7-6	-	TRBD1	CASSPGQTYEQYF	TGTGCCAGCAGCCCGGGACAGACCTACGAGCAGTACTTC
TRBJ2-7	TRBV5-1	-	TRBD2	CASSKGLAGGSSYEQYF	TGCGCCAGCAGCAAGGGACTAGCGGGGGGGTCCTCCTACGAGCAGTACTTC
TRBJ1-2	TRBV14	-	TRBD1	CASSPAPGGYGYTF	TGTGCCAGCAGCCCCGCCCCAGGGGGCTATGGCTACACCTTC
TRBJ2-7	TRBV5-5	few	TRBD1	CASSLRTGKDEQYF	TGTGCCAGCAGCTTGAGGACAGGGAAGGACGAGCAGTACTTC
TRBJ2-7	TRBV5-5	few	TRBD1	CASTGQGGYEQYF	TGTGCCAGCACAGGACAGGGGGGTTACGAGCAGTACTTC
TRBJ1-4	TRBV6-6	-	TRBD1	CASSYSTRDRAEKLFF	TGTGCCAGCAGTTACTCGACCCGGGACAGGGCTGAAAAACTGTTTTTT
TRBJ1-5	TRBV2	-	TRBD1	CASSDDQGESEPQHF	TGTGCCAGCAGTGACGACCAGGGGGAGAGCGAGCCCCAGCATTTT
TRBJ1-6	TRBV6-1	-	-	CASNSGLGGYPLHF	TGTGCCAGCAACTCAGGGCTTGGGGGGTATCCCCTCCACTTT
TRBJ2-5	TRBV5-1	-	-	CASSLDSRRGQETQYF	TGCGCCAGCAGCCTCGACTCCCGACGGGGCCAAGAGACCCAGTACTTC
TRBJ1-2	TRBV5-1	-	TRBD1	CASSPGGGSNYGYTF	TGCGCCAGCAGCCCAGGGGGCGGATCTAACTATGGCTACACCTTC
TRBJ2-2	TRBV6-5	-	TRBD1	CASSFYRTGVHGELFF	TGTGCCAGCAGTTTCTATAGGACAGGGGTTCACGGGGAGCTGTTTTTT
TRBJ2-1	TRBV5-1	-	TRBD2	CASSGEGRDEQFF	TGCGCCAGCAGTGGGGAGGGGCGGGATGAGCAGTTCTTC
TRBJ2-2	TRBV6-6	-	TRBD2	CASRGLADLNTGELFF	TGTGCCAGCAGAGGACTAGCGGACTTGAACACCGGGGAGCTGTTTTTT
TRBJ2-7	TRBV7-3	once	TRBD1	CASSFGQGPSYEQYF	TGTGCCAGCAGCTTCGGACAGGGACCCTCCTACGAGCAGTACTTC
TRBJ2-7	TRBV5-1	-	-	CASSWLGDTYEQYF	TGCGCCAGCAGCTGGCTCGGAGATACCTACGAGCAGTACTTC